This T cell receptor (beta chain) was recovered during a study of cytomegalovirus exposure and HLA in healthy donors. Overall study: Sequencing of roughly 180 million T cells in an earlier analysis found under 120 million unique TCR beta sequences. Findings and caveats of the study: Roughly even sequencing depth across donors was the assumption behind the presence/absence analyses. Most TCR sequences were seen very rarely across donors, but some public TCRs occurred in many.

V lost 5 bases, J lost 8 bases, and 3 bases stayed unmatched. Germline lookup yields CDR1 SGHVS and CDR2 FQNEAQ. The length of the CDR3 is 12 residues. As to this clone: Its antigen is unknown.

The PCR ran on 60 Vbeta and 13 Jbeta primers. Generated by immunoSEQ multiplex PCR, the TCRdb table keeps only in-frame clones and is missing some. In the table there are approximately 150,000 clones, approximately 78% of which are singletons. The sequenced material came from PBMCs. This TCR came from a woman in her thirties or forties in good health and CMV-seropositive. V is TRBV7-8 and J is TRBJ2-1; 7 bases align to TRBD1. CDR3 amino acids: CASSGQDDEQFF. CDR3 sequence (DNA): TGTGCCAGCAGCGGACAGGACGATGAGCAGTTCTTC.